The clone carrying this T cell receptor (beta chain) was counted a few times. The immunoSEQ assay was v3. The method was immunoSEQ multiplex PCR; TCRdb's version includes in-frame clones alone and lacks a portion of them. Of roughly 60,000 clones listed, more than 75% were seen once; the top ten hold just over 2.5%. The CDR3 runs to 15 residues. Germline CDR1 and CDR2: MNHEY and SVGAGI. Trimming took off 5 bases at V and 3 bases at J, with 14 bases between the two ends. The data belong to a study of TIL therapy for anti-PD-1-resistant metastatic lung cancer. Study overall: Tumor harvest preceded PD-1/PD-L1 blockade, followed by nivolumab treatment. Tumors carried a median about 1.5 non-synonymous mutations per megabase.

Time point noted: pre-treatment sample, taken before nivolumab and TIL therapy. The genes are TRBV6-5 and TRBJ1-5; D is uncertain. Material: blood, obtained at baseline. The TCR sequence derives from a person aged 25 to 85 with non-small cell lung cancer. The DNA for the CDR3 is TGTGCCAGCAGTAACGGCCCCCTTGCCAATCAGCCCCAGCATTTT. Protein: CASSNGPLANQPQHF.